These 11 T cell receptor beta chains were all obtained from the same sample, sequenced in a study of cytomegalovirus exposure and HLA in healthy donors. Repertoires were generated with immunoSEQ multiplex PCR, while TCRdb's copy carries only in-frame clones and drops some. The sample records some 110,000 clones, roughly 86% being singletons. The sample was PBMCs. The receptors here all came from a man between 18 and 29 years old in good health and CMV-seronegative.

V is TRBV10-3 and J is TRBJ2-7, with D perhaps TRBD1 (5 bases). V lost 6 bases, J lost 1 base, and 13 bases lay in between. CDR1 ENHRY and CDR2 SYGVKD come from the germline V gene. The CDR3 extends over 14 amino acids. The CDR3 is CAIRHGAGSYEQYF. DNA for the CDR3: TGTGCCATCAGGCATGGGGCAGGTTCCTACGAGCAGTACTTC.

The CDR3 region is CASSLSSGANTGELFF. For the CDR3, the DNA is TGTGCCAGCAGTTTGTCTAGCGGGGCGAACACCGGGGAGCTGTTTTTT. This chain uses TRBV27 with TRBJ2-2, with 9 nucleotides matching TRBD2. The CDR3 runs to 16 residues. The junction had 2 bases not matched to a gene; V was cut back by 3 bases and J by 0 bases. CDR1 MNHEY and CDR2 SMNVEV come from the germline V gene (reference sequence).

The genes are TRBV5-1 and TRBJ2-7; 9 bases align to TRBD1. This CDR3 spans 14 amino acids. V lost 3 bases and J lost 3; bases outside the gene matches: 4. Germline V gene data show CDR1 as SGHRS and CDR2 as YFSETQ. The CDR3 loop reads CASSSGQGSYEQYF. CDR3 DNA sequence: TGCGCCAGCAGCTCGGGACAGGGTAGCTACGAGCAGTACTTC.

The chain couples TRBV6-1 to TRBJ1-5; 9 bases match TRBD1. Germline V lookup: CDR1 MNHNS, CDR2 SASEGT. CDR3 length equals 23 residues. V dropped 2 bases and J dropped 0; count of bases not matched to a gene: 23. The CDR3 nucleotides read TGTGCCAGCAGTGAAAACAGGGGGCAAGTTTTCGGAGTAGGGGTCGGTAGCAATCAGCCCCAGCATTTT. Residues: CASSENRGQVFGVGVGSNQPQHF.

The chain joins TRBV19 to TRBJ2-7, with D unresolved. The germline gives CDR1 LNHDA, CDR2 SQIVND (reference sequence). The CDR3 extends over 14 amino acids. The V end lost 4 bases, the J end lost 2 bases, and 12 bases lay between the germline ends. This chain's CDR3 is CASSKNRATYEQYF. For the CDR3, the DNA is TGTGCCAGTAGTAAGAACAGAGCTACCTACGAGCAGTACTTC.

The chain combines TRBV5-4 with TRBJ1-2, with unresolved D. The germline gives CDR1 SGHNT, CDR2 YYREEE (reference sequence). The CDR3 has 14 amino acids. Trimming left V 3 bases short and J 0 bases short, with 9 bases between. The CDR3 DNA reads as TGTGCCAGCAGCTCCACCCTAGCTAACTATGGCTACACCTTC. It translates to CASSSTLANYGYTF.

The genes are TRBV5-1 and TRBJ2-5, with a weak D call TRBD2 (5 bases). Germline lookup yields CDR1 SGHRS and CDR2 YFSETQ. V dropped 4 bases and J dropped 4 bases, with 11 bases sitting between them. This CDR3 comprises 13 residues. CDR3 in DNA: TGCGCCAGCAGCCCCGCGGGTGGAGAGACCCAGTACTTC. It is translated as CASSPAGGETQYF.

This clone has just a few counts. This sequence joins TRBV6-5 and TRBJ1-6, with 8 positions matching TRBD1. This CDR3 contains 14 residues. Per germline, CDR1 MNHEY and CDR2 SVGAGI. J was trimmed by 7 bases and V by 5 bases; bases with no gene match: 4. CDR3 nucleotide sequence: TGTGCCAGCAGTGCCGGACAGGGAAATTCACCCCTCCACTTT. It yields the protein CASSAGQGNSPLHF.

The V gene is TRBV30, the J gene TRBJ1-3; maybe TRBD1 (5 bases). V was cut by 4 bases and J by 4 bases, with 11 bases left in between. The CDR3 loop spans 13 amino acids. Germline CDR1 and CDR2: GTSNPN and SVGIG (reference sequence). In nucleotides, the CDR3 is TGTGCCTGGACGGCAGGGTCAGGAAACACCATATATTTT. Translated, it gives CAWTAGSGNTIYF. Together with reference TRBV30 and TRBJ1-3, the CDR3 gives the full variable domain: SQTIHQWPATLVQPVGSPLSLECTVEGTSNPNLYWYRQAAGRGLQLLFYSVGIGQISSEVPQNLSASRPQDRQFILSSKKLLLSDSGFYLCAWTAGSGNTIYFGEGSWLTVV.

The chain joins TRBV5-1 to TRBJ1-6; TRBD1 aligns across 8 bases. CDR3 length: 14 residues. The junction had 5 bases not matched to a gene; V was cut back by 4 bases and J by 8 bases. Germline values: CDR1 SGHRS, CDR2 YFSETQ. The CDR3 protein is CASSRTGSDSPLHF. CDR3 nucleotides: TGCGCCAGCAGCCGGACAGGGTCGGATTCACCCCTCCACTTT.

This chain joins TRBV5-1 and TRBJ2-1; D remains unclear. Per the germline V gene, CDR1 is SGHRS and CDR2 is YFSETQ. The CDR3 has 12 amino acids. Trimming shortened V by 0 bases and J by 6 bases, and 4 bases separated the two germline ends. The CDR3 spells CASSLVINEQFF. In DNA, the CDR3 is TGCGCCAGCAGCTTGGTTATCAATGAGCAGTTCTTC. Combining the CDR3 with reference TRBV5-1 and TRBJ2-1 gives the whole variable domain KAGVTQTPRYLIKTRGQQVTLSCSPISGHRSVSWYQQTPGQGLQFLFEYFSETQRNKGNFPGRFSGRQFSNSRSEMNVSTLELGDSALYLCASSLVINEQFFGPGTRLTVL.